The 3 T cell receptor beta chains presented below share a single source sample, sequenced in a study of cytomegalovirus exposure and HLA in healthy donors. The PCR employed 60 Vbeta primers together with 13 Jbeta primers. Profiled with immunoSEQ multiplex PCR; TCRdb holds only in-frame clones, not every one. The table includes about 95,000 clones, 81% detected once. Sample: PBMCs. Source of these receptors: a woman between 65 and 79 years old in good health and CMV-seropositive.

This chain links TRBV7-2 with TRBJ1-2; D remains ambiguous. Germline lookup yields CDR1 SGHTA and CDR2 FQGNSA. V lost 5 bases, J lost 6 bases, and 10 bases lay in between. The CDR3 loop spans 12 amino acids. The CDR3 DNA is TGTGCCAGCAGCCCTAGGTACGATGGCTACACCTTC. Its protein is CASSPRYDGYTF. Full variable domain (outside the CDR3, taken from reference TRBV7-2 and TRBJ1-2): GAGVSQSPSNKVTEKGKDVELRCDPISGHTALYWYRQSLGQGLEFLIYFQGNSAPDKSGLPSDRFSAERTGGSVSTLTIQRTQQEDSAVYLCASSPRYDGYTFGSGTRLTVV.

The gene calls are TRBV30 and TRBJ2-1, with D tentatively TRBD1 (5 bases). Trimming pared 3 bases from V and 6 bases from J, leaving 15 bases between. The length of the CDR3 is 14 residues. Germline V gives CDR1 GTSNPN, CDR2 SVGIG (reference sequence). The CDR3 nucleotides read TGTGCCTGGAGCTGGACAATGGGCTCCAATGAGCAGTTCTTC. Translating it yields CAWSWTMGSNEQFF.

The chain uses TRBV11-3 and TRBJ1-1; D might be TRBD1 (5 bases). Germline-derived CDR1 and CDR2 are SGHNT and YENEEA. The V end lost 0 bases, the J end lost 1 base, and 6 bases lay between the germline ends. The CDR3 is 14 amino acids. The CDR3 DNA sequence: TGTGCCAGCAGCTTAGACGGGGGGAACACTGAAGCTTTCTTT. Translating gives CASSLDGGNTEAFF.